What follows are 10 T cell receptor beta chains derived from one specimen sequenced in a study of blood T cell repertoires in COVID-19. This table comes from immunoSEQ multiplex PCR, and its TCRdb copy is limited to in-frame clones, with some not included. The table shows 200,000 to 250,000 clones, with around 86% occurring only once. Sequencing used peripheral blood. Every receptor here comes from a man in his 60s who had recovered from COVID-19.

This chain uses TRBV5-4 with TRBJ2-2; 11 bases line up with TRBD2. The germline V gene has CDR1 SGHNT and CDR2 YYREEE (reference sequence). This CDR3 is 17 amino acids long. The ends lost 4 bases at V and 2 bases at J; junction bases unmatched: 7. The CDR3 here is CASSGGRLAGNTGELFF. The CDR3 DNA is TGTGCCAGCAGCGGAGGGAGACTAGCGGGAAACACCGGGGAGCTGTTTTTT.

The V call is TRBV19, the J call TRBJ2-3; D possibly corresponds to TRBD2 (5 bases). This CDR3 has 15 amino acids. The V and J ends lost 1 base and 0 bases respectively, with 8 bases between them. Germline values: CDR1 LNHDA, CDR2 SQIVND (reference sequence). CDR3 sequence (DNA): TGTGCCAGTAGTATAGGAGGACTTAGCACAGATACGCAGTATTTT. Its translation: CASSIGGLSTDTQYF.

J is TRBJ1-6 and V is TRBV28, with D perhaps TRBD1 (6 bases). In germline, CDR1 is MDHEN, CDR2 SYDVKM. Trimming left V 5 bases short and J 10 bases short, with 18 bases between. This CDR3 has 15 amino acids. CDR3 protein: CASSPQGPKGSPLHF. The CDR3, as DNA: TGTGCCAGCAGTCCCCAGGGGCCAAAGGGGTCACCCCTCCACTTT.

J is TRBJ1-3 and V is TRBV4-2, with TRBD1 as a possible D gene (6 bases). The CDR3 loop spans 15 amino acids. The germline V gene has CDR1 LGHNA and CDR2 YNFKEQ. Trimming pared 2 bases from V and 2 bases from J, leaving 10 bases between. The CDR3 region is CASSQFGQPGNTIYF. The CDR3 nucleotides read TGTGCCAGCAGCCAATTTGGACAGCCTGGAAACACCATATATTTT.

The gene calls are TRBV7-3 and TRBJ1-1; D uncertain. The germline V and J ends were trimmed by 0 bases and 1 base, with 6 bases remaining between them. Germline V CDR1 and CDR2: SGHTA, FQGTGA. CDR3 size: 14 residues. This CDR3 reads CASSLTAQNTEAFF. For the CDR3, the DNA is TGTGCCAGCAGCTTAACGGCTCAGAACACTGAAGCTTTCTTT. The full variable domain, with the rest looked up from reference TRBV7-3 and TRBJ1-1, is GAGVSQTPSNKVTEKGKYVELRCDPISGHTALYWYRQSLGQGPEFLIYFQGTGAADDSGLPNDRFFAVRPEGSVSTLKIQRTERGDSAVYLCASSLTAQNTEAFFGQGTRLTVV.

There are a few counts of this clone. The rearrangement uses TRBV2 and TRBJ2-2; TRBD2 agrees at 8 bases. The V segment lost 10 bases and the J segment 0 bases; nucleotides outside the gene matches: 4. This CDR3 is built from 14 residues. The V gene's germline CDR1 is SNHLY and CDR2 FYNNEI. The CDR3 bases are TGTGCCACCCGGGGGGGATCGAACACCGGGGAGCTGTTTTTT. Amino acid sequence: CATRGGSNTGELFF.

The gene calls are TRBV25-1 and TRBJ1-4; 12 bases agree with TRBD1. The CDR3 consists of 16 residues. With V trimmed by 3 bases and J by 6 bases, 5 bases remained unmatched. The V gene's germline CDR1 is MGHDK and CDR2 SYGVNS. In DNA form, the CDR3 reads TGTGCCAGCAGTGAGGGGGGACAGGGGGCGGATGAAAAACTGTTTTTT. It specifies CASSEGGQGADEKLFF.

The CDR3 DNA reads TGTGCCAGCAGGCAGGGGGCCACCTTGGGGGGCTACACCTTC. Translated, it gives CASRQGATLGGYTF. V usage is TRBV2 and J usage is TRBJ1-2; 8 nucleotides align to TRBD1. This CDR3 has 14 residues. After removal of 6 bases from V and 8 bases from J, the junction contained 11 bases not matched to a gene. The germline V gene has CDR1 SNHLY and CDR2 FYNNEI.

Only one count was recorded for this clone. CDR3 DNA: TGTGCCAGCTCACCGCTCACAGGGCCTCACGATGGCTACACCTTC. It translates to CASSPLTGPHDGYTF. This chain connects TRBV18 to TRBJ1-2; tentatively, D is TRBD1 (6 bases). Deletions cut 3 bases from V and 6 bases from J, with 17 bases between. Looked up from germline, CDR1 is KGHSH and CDR2 is LQKENI. CDR3 length equals 15 residues.

The chain uses TRBV5-1 and TRBJ1-3, with a possible D match to TRBD1 (6 bases). Germline V gene sequence: CDR1 SGHRS, CDR2 YFSETQ. The CDR3 is 15 amino acids. The germline V and J ends were trimmed by 0 bases and 0 bases, with 7 bases remaining between them. DNA for the CDR3: TGCGCCAGCAGCTTGGGGACAGACTCTGGAAACACCATATATTTT. This translates into CASSLGTDSGNTIYF.